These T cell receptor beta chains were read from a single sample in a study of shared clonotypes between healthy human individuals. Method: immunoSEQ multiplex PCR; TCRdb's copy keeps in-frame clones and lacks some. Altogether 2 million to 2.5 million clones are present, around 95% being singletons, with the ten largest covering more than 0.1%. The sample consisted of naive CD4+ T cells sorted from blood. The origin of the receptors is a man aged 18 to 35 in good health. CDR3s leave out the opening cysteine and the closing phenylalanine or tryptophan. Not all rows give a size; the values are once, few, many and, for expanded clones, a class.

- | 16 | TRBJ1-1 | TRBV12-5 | ASAPLGKVQLMNTEAF
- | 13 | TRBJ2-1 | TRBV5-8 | ASSLSGNIYNEQF
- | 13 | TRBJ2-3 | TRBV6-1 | ASSVPGQRTDTQY
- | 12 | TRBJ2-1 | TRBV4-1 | ASSQPLSKNEQF
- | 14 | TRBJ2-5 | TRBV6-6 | ASSWRGGNSQETQY
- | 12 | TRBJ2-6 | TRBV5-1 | ASTQTAGANVLT
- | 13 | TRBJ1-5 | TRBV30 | AWSPPPSSNQPQH
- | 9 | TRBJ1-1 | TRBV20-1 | SPMGGTEAF
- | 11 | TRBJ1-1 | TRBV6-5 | ASRRQGNTEAF
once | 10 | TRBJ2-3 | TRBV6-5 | ASRGGADTQY
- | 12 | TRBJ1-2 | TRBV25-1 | ASRGGTGPYGYT
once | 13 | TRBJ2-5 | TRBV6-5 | ASSYGTGLGETQY
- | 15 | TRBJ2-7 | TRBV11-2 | ASSPHGQGSRAYEQY
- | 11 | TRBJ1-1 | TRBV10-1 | ASSNQVNTEAF
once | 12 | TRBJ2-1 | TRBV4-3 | ASSQAGAHNEQF
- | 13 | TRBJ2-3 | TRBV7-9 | ASSPRRDREDTQY
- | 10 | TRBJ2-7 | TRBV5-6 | ASSTDGYEQY
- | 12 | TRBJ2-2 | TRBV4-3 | ASSQEQGAGELF
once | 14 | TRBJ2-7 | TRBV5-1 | ASSLRDRGKPYEQY
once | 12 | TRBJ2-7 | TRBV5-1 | ASSLRAAAYEQY
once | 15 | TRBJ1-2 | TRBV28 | ASPRTGLFPIDYGYT
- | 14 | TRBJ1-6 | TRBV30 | AWRDQESSYNSPLH
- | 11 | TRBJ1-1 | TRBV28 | ASSFDGGNKAA